This paragraph reports one TCR beta chain. Repertoires were generated with immunoSEQ multiplex PCR, while TCRdb's copy carries only in-frame clones and drops some. Of tens of thousands of clones listed, 75% to 95% are singletons. The data belong to a study of blood T cell repertoires in COVID-19. Study at large: There were acute and convalescent COVID-19 samples, and they came from the United States, Italy and Spain.

CDR3 length equals 16 residues. Germline loops: CDR1 MDHEN, CDR2 SYDVKM. V was cut by 3 bases and J by 3 bases, with 15 bases left in between. This TCR was recovered from a woman aged 60-75 years with active COVID-19. V gene TRBV28 combines with J gene TRBJ2-1; D is possibly TRBD2 (6 bases). Sequencing was performed on peripheral blood. This CDR3 is CASSLGLATIYNEQFF. DNA of the CDR3: TGTGCCAGCAGTTTGGGGCTAGCGACCATCTACAATGAGCAGTTCTTC.